This T cell receptor (beta chain) was sequenced in a study of T cell responses to AZD1222 COVID-19 vaccine. Assay: immunoSEQ multiplex PCR; the TCRdb copy retains only in-frame clones and omits some. The table lists about 50,000 clones, over 70% of them singletons. Trimming took off 6 bases at V and 3 bases at J, with 12 bases between the two ends. This CDR3 contains 13 residues. Germline assignment: CDR1 SNHLY and CDR2 FYNNEI. The TCR originated in an adult who received the AZD1222 COVID-19 vaccine. The V and J genes are TRBV2 and TRBJ2-7, with D possibly being TRBD1 (6 bases). The material was peripheral blood, obtained 28 days after the second AZD1222 dose. CDR3 sequence reads: CASSIGTNYEQYF. Here the CDR3 DNA reads TGTGCCAGCAGCATCGGGACAAACTACGAGCAGTACTTC.